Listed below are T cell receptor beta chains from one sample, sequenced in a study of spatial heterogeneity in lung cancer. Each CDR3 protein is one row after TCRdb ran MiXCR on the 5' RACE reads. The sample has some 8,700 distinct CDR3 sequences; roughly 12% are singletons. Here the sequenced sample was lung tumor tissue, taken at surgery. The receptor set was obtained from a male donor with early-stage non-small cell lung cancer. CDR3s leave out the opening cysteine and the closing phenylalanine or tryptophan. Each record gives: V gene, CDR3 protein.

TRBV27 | ASSLERGYSYEQY
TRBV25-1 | ASSEWGTRIGEAF
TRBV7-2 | ASSPWGTTSYEQY
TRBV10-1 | ASSHSAGAPGDTQY
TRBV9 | ASSLSYRLMNTEAF
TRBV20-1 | SARTTGGTLSDEQF
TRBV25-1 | ASNRGTDTQY
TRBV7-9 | ASSLAMTDTQY
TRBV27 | ASSWTGTTGELF
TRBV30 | AWTFSDTEAF
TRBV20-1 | SARASGTNTGELF
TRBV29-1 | SVEAGSTDTQY